This record covers a single T cell receptor beta chain. Its antigen is still unknown. The data originate from a study of shared clonotypes between healthy human individuals. Study results and caveats: Few donors restricted represented genetic and exposure-history diversity. Despite large depth, rarefaction showed incomplete sorted-subset sequencing. Clonotypes not shared had lower generation probabilities than those common to all four donors.

CD8 cells regarded as naive lacked CD45RO, were positively chosen for CCR7, and omitted terminally differentiated effector memory CD45RA+ cells. Per the original methods: With immunoSEQ giving junction-only sequences and no quality scores, filtering differed. Using immunoSEQ multiplex PCR, the repertoire was profiled, and TCRdb retains in-frame clones only, with some absent. V and J calls and clone size are those listed in that table; D and trimming were worked out from the DNA. This sample has some 2 million clones, with roughly 95% found just once. V shed 1 base and J shed 5 bases, with 10 bases lying between them. From germline, CDR1 is SGHRS and CDR2 YFSETQ. CDR3 length: 13 amino acids.

This chain connects TRBV5-1 to TRBJ2-7; D remains ambiguous. The sequenced sample consisted of naive CD8+ T cells sorted from blood. This receptor was taken from a man younger than 30 in good health. The CDR3 DNA reads as TGCGCCAGCAGCTTGTATGGGGTCCACGAGCAGTACTTC. It encodes CASSLYGVHEQYF.